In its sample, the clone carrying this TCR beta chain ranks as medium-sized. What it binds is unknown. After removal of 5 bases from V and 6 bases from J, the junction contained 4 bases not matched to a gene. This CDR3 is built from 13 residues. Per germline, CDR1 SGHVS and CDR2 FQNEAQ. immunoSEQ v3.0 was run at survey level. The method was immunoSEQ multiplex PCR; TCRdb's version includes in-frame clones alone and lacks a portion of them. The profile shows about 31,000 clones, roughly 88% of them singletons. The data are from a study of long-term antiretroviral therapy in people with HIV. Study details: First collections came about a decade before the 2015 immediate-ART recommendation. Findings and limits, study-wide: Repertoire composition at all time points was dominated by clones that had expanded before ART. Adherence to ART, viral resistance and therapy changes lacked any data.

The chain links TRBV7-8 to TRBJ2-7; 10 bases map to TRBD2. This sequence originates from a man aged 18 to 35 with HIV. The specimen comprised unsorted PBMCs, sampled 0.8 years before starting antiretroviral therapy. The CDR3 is CASSPSGSREQYF. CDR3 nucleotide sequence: TGTGCCAGCAGCCCTAGCGGGAGTCGCGAGCAGTACTTC.